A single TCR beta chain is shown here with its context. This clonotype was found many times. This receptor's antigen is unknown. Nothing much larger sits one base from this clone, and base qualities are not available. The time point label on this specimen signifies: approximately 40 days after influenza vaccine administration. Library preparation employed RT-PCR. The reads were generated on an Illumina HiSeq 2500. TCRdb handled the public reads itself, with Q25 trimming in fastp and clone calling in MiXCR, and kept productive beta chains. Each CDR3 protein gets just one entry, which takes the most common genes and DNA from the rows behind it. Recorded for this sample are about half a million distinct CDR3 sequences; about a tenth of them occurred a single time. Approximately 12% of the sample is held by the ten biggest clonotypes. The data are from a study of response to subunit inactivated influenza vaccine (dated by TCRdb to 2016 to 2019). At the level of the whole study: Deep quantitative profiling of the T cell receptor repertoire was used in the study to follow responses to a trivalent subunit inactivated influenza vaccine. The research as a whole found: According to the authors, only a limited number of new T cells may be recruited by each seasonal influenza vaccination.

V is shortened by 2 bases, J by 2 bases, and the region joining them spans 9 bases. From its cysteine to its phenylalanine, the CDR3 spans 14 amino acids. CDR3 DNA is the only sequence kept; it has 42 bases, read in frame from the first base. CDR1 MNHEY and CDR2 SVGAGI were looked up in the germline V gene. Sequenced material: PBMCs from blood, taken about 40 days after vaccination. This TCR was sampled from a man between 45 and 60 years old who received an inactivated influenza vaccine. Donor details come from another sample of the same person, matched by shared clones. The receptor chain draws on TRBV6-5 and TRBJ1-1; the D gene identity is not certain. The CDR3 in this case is CASSYEAANTEAFF. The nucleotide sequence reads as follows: TGTGCCAGCAGTTACGAGGCAGCTAACACTGAAGCTTTCTTT.